A selection of T cell receptor beta chains follows, all from one sample in a study of blood T cell repertoires in COVID-19. Assay used: immunoSEQ multiplex PCR; TCRdb lists only in-frame clones, some missing. The data show 85,000 to 100,000 clones, 70% to 90% seen once. Sequences were obtained from peripheral blood. The source of these receptors is a man in his sixties with acute or convalescent COVID-19. CDR3s include the opening cysteine and the closing phenylalanine or tryptophan. The order of the fields is J gene, V gene, clone size, D gene, CDR3 DNA, CDR3 protein. A D gene is named only where the DNA matches it firmly. Expanded clones get a size class; other rows say once, few or many, or leave the size out.

j_call: TRBJ1-5
v_call: TRBV6-1
clone_size: .
d_call: .
cdr3_nt: TGTGCCAGCAGTGAAGCTGAAGGCCAGGGAGGTCAGCCCCAGCATTTT
cdr3_aa: CASSEAEGQGGQPQHF

j_call: TRBJ1-5
v_call: TRBV19
clone_size: .
d_call: TRBD1
cdr3_nt: TGTGCCAGTAGTATAAAAGGGACAGTAGATCAGCCCCAGCATTTT
cdr3_aa: CASSIKGTVDQPQHF

j_call: TRBJ2-7
v_call: TRBV7-6
clone_size: .
d_call: TRBD2
cdr3_nt: TGTGCCAGCAGCCGGGGACTAGCGGATGACTACGAGCAGTACTTC
cdr3_aa: CASSRGLADDYEQYF

j_call: TRBJ2-2
v_call: TRBV5-1
clone_size: few
d_call: .
cdr3_nt: TGCGCCAGCAGCTTGGATACTAGGAACACCGGGGAGCTGTTTTTT
cdr3_aa: CASSLDTRNTGELFF

j_call: TRBJ1-2
v_call: TRBV10-3
clone_size: .
d_call: TRBD1
cdr3_nt: TGTGCCATCAGTGTAAGTCCGGGACAGGGTTACTATGGCTACACCTTC
cdr3_aa: CAISVSPGQGYYGYTF

j_call: TRBJ2-5
v_call: TRBV4-3
clone_size: large
d_call: .
cdr3_nt: TGCGCCAGCAGCCATGGGAGGGGGGTCGGAGAGACCCAGTACTTC
cdr3_aa: CASSHGRGVGETQYF

j_call: TRBJ1-5
v_call: TRBV10-3
clone_size: .
d_call: .
cdr3_nt: TGTGCCATCAGTGAATTCGGGGAGCGTCAGCCCCAGCATTTT
cdr3_aa: CAISEFGERQPQHF

j_call: TRBJ1-1
v_call: TRBV7-9
clone_size: .
d_call: .
cdr3_nt: TGTGCCAGCAGTCCACTCACCGGGTCCGCGCAAGCTTTCTTT
cdr3_aa: CASSPLTGSAQAFF

j_call: TRBJ1-3
v_call: TRBV12-3/TRBV12-4
clone_size: .
d_call: .
cdr3_nt: TGTGCCAGCAGTTCCGAGTATACCATATATTTT
cdr3_aa: CASSSEYTIYF

j_call: TRBJ1-2
v_call: TRBV6-2/TRBV6-3
clone_size: .
d_call: .
cdr3_nt: TGTGCCAGCAGTTACTCGGCAGGGGCAATCTATGGCTACACCTTC
cdr3_aa: CASSYSAGAIYGYTF

j_call: TRBJ1-1
v_call: TRBV9
clone_size: .
d_call: .
cdr3_nt: TGTGCCAGCAGCGTAGCTCTGAACACTGAAGCTTTCTTT
cdr3_aa: CASSVALNTEAFF

j_call: TRBJ2-3
v_call: TRBV2
clone_size: .
d_call: TRBD1
cdr3_nt: TGTGCCAGCAGATCGTACAGGGGCTCGGGTACGCAGTATTTT
cdr3_aa: CASRSYRGSGTQYF

j_call: TRBJ1-1
v_call: TRBV6-6
clone_size: .
d_call: TRBD1
cdr3_nt: TGTGCCAGCAGTCCATATATTGGTACCGGGACAGGGGACTTGAACACTGAAGCTTTCTTT
cdr3_aa: CASSPYIGTGTGDLNTEAFF

j_call: TRBJ1-2
v_call: TRBV7-2
clone_size: .
d_call: .
cdr3_nt: TGTGCCAGCAGCTTAGCGGGGAGGAATGGCTACACCTTC
cdr3_aa: CASSLAGRNGYTF

j_call: TRBJ1-1
v_call: TRBV19
clone_size: .
d_call: .
cdr3_nt: TGTGCCAGTAGTGTACAGGCGCTCACTGAAGCTTTCTTT
cdr3_aa: CASSVQALTEAFF

j_call: TRBJ1-1
v_call: TRBV7-9
clone_size: .
d_call: .
cdr3_nt: TGTGCCAGCAGCTCGTTATCGGGACAAACCCCGTCGGGTTACACTGAAGCTTTCTTT
cdr3_aa: CASSSLSGQTPSGYTEAFF

j_call: TRBJ1-1
v_call: TRBV2
clone_size: few
d_call: TRBD1
cdr3_nt: TGTGCCAGCAGATCGGACAGGGCGGTGAACACTGAAGCTTTCTTT
cdr3_aa: CASRSDRAVNTEAFF

j_call: TRBJ2-5
v_call: TRBV18
clone_size: .
d_call: .
cdr3_nt: TGTGCCAGCTCTCGCCAAGAGACCCAGTACTTC
cdr3_aa: CASSRQETQYF

j_call: TRBJ2-4
v_call: TRBV19
clone_size: .
d_call: .
cdr3_nt: TGTGCCAGTAGTATAAGGGCCGGAGGGCTCATAGATCAGTACTTC
cdr3_aa: CASSIRAGGLIDQYF

j_call: TRBJ2-6
v_call: TRBV29-1
clone_size: .
d_call: TRBD1
cdr3_nt: TGCAGCGTTGTCGGGACAGGAGGCTCTGGGGCCAACGTCCTGACTTTC
cdr3_aa: CSVVGTGGSGANVLTF

j_call: TRBJ1-1
v_call: TRBV10-2
clone_size: few
d_call: TRBD1
cdr3_nt: TGCGCCAGCACGGGGTGGAACAGGGGTAAGGACACTGAAGCTTTCTTT
cdr3_aa: CASTGWNRGKDTEAFF

j_call: TRBJ2-7
v_call: TRBV19
clone_size: .
d_call: .
cdr3_nt: TGTGCCAGTAGCTCGGGCTACGAGCAGTACTTC
cdr3_aa: CASSSGYEQYF

j_call: TRBJ1-3
v_call: TRBV14
clone_size: .
d_call: .
cdr3_nt: TGTGCCAGCAGCCTACAGGGTCTAGCTGGAAACACCATATATTTT
cdr3_aa: CASSLQGLAGNTIYF

j_call: TRBJ2-5
v_call: TRBV21-1
clone_size: .
d_call: .
cdr3_nt: TGTGCCAGCAGCCTATGCGGGAGTTTTTTAGAAGAGACCCAGTACTTC
cdr3_aa: CASSLCGSFLEETQYF

j_call: TRBJ1-3
v_call: TRBV15
clone_size: .
d_call: .
cdr3_nt: TGTGCCACCAGCAGAGATGTGTCGACAGCTGGAAACACCATATATTTT
cdr3_aa: CATSRDVSTAGNTIYF

j_call: TRBJ2-3
v_call: TRBV4-2
clone_size: once
d_call: TRBD2
cdr3_nt: TGTGCCAGCAGCCCCGGGAGTAACCCGGGACTAGCCATCACAGATACGCAGTATTTT
cdr3_aa: CASSPGSNPGLAITDTQYF

j_call: TRBJ1-1
v_call: TRBV29-1
clone_size: .
d_call: .
cdr3_nt: TGCAGCACCAACGAGGGCGGTAACACTGAAGCTTTCTTT
cdr3_aa: CSTNEGGNTEAFF

j_call: TRBJ2-1
v_call: TRBV9
clone_size: .
d_call: .
cdr3_nt: TGTGCCAGCAGCGTAGTCGACTTCCCTTACAATGAGCAGTTCTTC
cdr3_aa: CASSVVDFPYNEQFF

j_call: TRBJ2-3
v_call: TRBV7-9
clone_size: once
d_call: .
cdr3_nt: TGTGCCAGCAGCTTGGAAGGGGTTTTGTCAGATACGCAGTATTTT
cdr3_aa: CASSLEGVLSDTQYF

j_call: TRBJ1-2
v_call: TRBV7-2
clone_size: .
d_call: .
cdr3_nt: TGTGCCAGCAGCTTTTCGGGAAACTATGGCTACACCTTC
cdr3_aa: CASSFSGNYGYTF

j_call: TRBJ1-2
v_call: TRBV7-2
clone_size: .
d_call: .
cdr3_nt: TGTGCCAGCAGCTCGCAGGTCGGGATCGAGGGCTACACCTTC
cdr3_aa: CASSSQVGIEGYTF

j_call: TRBJ1-6
v_call: TRBV5-5
clone_size: .
d_call: TRBD1
cdr3_nt: TGTGCCAGCAGCTTGGCGGGGACAGGGGAATCACCCCTCCACTTT
cdr3_aa: CASSLAGTGESPLHF

j_call: TRBJ1-6
v_call: TRBV7-2
clone_size: .
d_call: .
cdr3_nt: TGTGCCAGCAGCTTATACCAGGGGAATTCACCCCTCCACTTT
cdr3_aa: CASSLYQGNSPLHF

j_call: TRBJ1-6
v_call: TRBV7-2
clone_size: .
d_call: .
cdr3_nt: TGTGCCAGCAGCAACGGACGGGACTATAATTCACCCCTCCACTTT
cdr3_aa: CASSNGRDYNSPLHF

j_call: TRBJ1-5
v_call: TRBV19
clone_size: .
d_call: TRBD1
cdr3_nt: TGTGCCAGTAGTATAGCAGTCGGAGGGGGCCCGGGCAATCAGCCCCAGCATTTT
cdr3_aa: CASSIAVGGGPGNQPQHF

j_call: TRBJ2-5
v_call: TRBV7-8
clone_size: few
d_call: TRBD1
cdr3_nt: TGTGCCAGCAGCTTAGCGGGCAGGGGGGAGACCCAGTACTTC
cdr3_aa: CASSLAGRGETQYF

j_call: TRBJ2-3
v_call: TRBV28
clone_size: many
d_call: .
cdr3_nt: TGTGCCAGCAGTTTTGTGGCGGGAACAGATACGCAGTATTTT
cdr3_aa: CASSFVAGTDTQYF

j_call: TRBJ2-7
v_call: TRBV11-2
clone_size: .
d_call: .
cdr3_nt: TGTGCCAGCAGCTTAGGAGGGTCCTACGAGCAGTACTTC
cdr3_aa: CASSLGGSYEQYF

j_call: TRBJ2-5
v_call: TRBV5-1
clone_size: .
d_call: .
cdr3_nt: TGCGCCAGCAGCTCCAAACCACAGGTAGTACAAGAGACCCAGTACTTC
cdr3_aa: CASSSKPQVVQETQYF

j_call: TRBJ1-6
v_call: TRBV30
clone_size: .
d_call: .
cdr3_nt: TGTGCCTGGAGAGGGAGCTCCTATAATTCACCCCTCCACTTT
cdr3_aa: CAWRGSSYNSPLHF

j_call: TRBJ1-2
v_call: TRBV30
clone_size: few
d_call: TRBD1
cdr3_nt: TGTGCCTGGAGTGACAGACAGAACAGGGGAAACGGCTACACCTTC
cdr3_aa: CAWSDRQNRGNGYTF

j_call: TRBJ2-1
v_call: TRBV2
clone_size: .
d_call: TRBD2
cdr3_nt: TGTGCCAGTACTCCGGGACTAGCGGCCACCGAGCAGTTCTTC
cdr3_aa: CASTPGLAATEQFF

j_call: TRBJ1-5
v_call: TRBV7-8
clone_size: .
d_call: .
cdr3_nt: TGTGCCAGCAGCTCGGGGGGGATTGGCAATCAGCCCCAGCATTTT
cdr3_aa: CASSSGGIGNQPQHF

j_call: TRBJ1-5
v_call: TRBV5-1
clone_size: once
d_call: TRBD1
cdr3_nt: TGCGCCAGCAGCCTCGGGACAGGGACCAATCAGCCCCAGCATTTT
cdr3_aa: CASSLGTGTNQPQHF

j_call: TRBJ2-7
v_call: TRBV5-4
clone_size: once
d_call: TRBD1
cdr3_nt: TGTGCCAGCAACCGGGACAGGGGGCGCGAGCAGTACTTC
cdr3_aa: CASNRDRGREQYF

j_call: TRBJ2-6
v_call: TRBV3-1/TRBV3-2
clone_size: .
d_call: .
cdr3_nt: TGTGCCAGCAGCCAAGGTCGCGTGTCTGGGGCCAACGTCCTGACTTTC
cdr3_aa: CASSQGRVSGANVLTF

j_call: TRBJ2-7
v_call: TRBV6-5
clone_size: .
d_call: TRBD1
cdr3_nt: TGTGCCAGCAGACAACACCGGGACAGACGCTACGAGCAGTACTTC
cdr3_aa: CASRQHRDRRYEQYF

j_call: TRBJ1-1
v_call: TRBV6-5
clone_size: .
d_call: .
cdr3_nt: TGTGCCAGCAGTTTACTTCTGGCGGGGAACACTGAAGCTTTCTTT
cdr3_aa: CASSLLLAGNTEAFF

j_call: TRBJ2-7
v_call: TRBV7-8
clone_size: .
d_call: .
cdr3_nt: TGTGCCAGCAGCGTCCGGGACACCATGCGCGAGCAGTACTTC
cdr3_aa: CASSVRDTMREQYF

j_call: TRBJ2-7
v_call: TRBV5-4
clone_size: .
d_call: TRBD1
cdr3_nt: TGTGCCAGCAGCTTGGCAGGGACAGGCTCCTACGAGCAGTACTTC
cdr3_aa: CASSLAGTGSYEQYF

j_call: TRBJ1-2
v_call: TRBV7-2
clone_size: .
d_call: .
cdr3_nt: TGTGCCAGCAGCCCGTGGGCCTCTAACTATGGCTACACCTTC
cdr3_aa: CASSPWASNYGYTF

j_call: TRBJ1-5
v_call: TRBV19
clone_size: .
d_call: .
cdr3_nt: TGTGCCAGTAGTATAGTCCAGGGCATGGATACGCAGCATTTT
cdr3_aa: CASSIVQGMDTQHF

j_call: TRBJ2-5
v_call: TRBV7-3
clone_size: once
d_call: .
cdr3_nt: TGTGCCAGCAGCCCCCGCGGGGGCAGCGAAGAGACCCAGTACTTC
cdr3_aa: CASSPRGGSEETQYF

j_call: TRBJ1-1
v_call: TRBV7-9
clone_size: .
d_call: .
cdr3_nt: TGTGCCAGCAGCTCCATCAGGGGTTTGAACACTGAAGCTTTCTTT
cdr3_aa: CASSSIRGLNTEAFF

j_call: TRBJ2-7
v_call: TRBV6-1
clone_size: .
d_call: TRBD2
cdr3_nt: TGTGCCAGCAGTGAAACTAGCGGCACCAGGGACGAGCAGTACTTC
cdr3_aa: CASSETSGTRDEQYF

j_call: TRBJ2-1
v_call: TRBV14
clone_size: .
d_call: TRBD2
cdr3_nt: TGTGCCAGCAGCCAAAGGACCGGGACTAGACACAATGAGCAGTTCTTC
cdr3_aa: CASSQRTGTRHNEQFF

j_call: TRBJ1-2
v_call: TRBV3-1/TRBV3-2
clone_size: .
d_call: .
cdr3_nt: TGTGCCAGCAGCCCCCCAGGGTACTCCGGCTACACCTTC
cdr3_aa: CASSPPGYSGYTF

j_call: TRBJ1-3
v_call: TRBV5-6
clone_size: few
d_call: .
cdr3_nt: TGTGCCAGCAGCTTAGTCGGGGCTGGAAACACCATATATTTT
cdr3_aa: CASSLVGAGNTIYF

j_call: TRBJ2-1
v_call: TRBV29-1
clone_size: .
d_call: TRBD2
cdr3_nt: TGCAGCGTTACCTGGACTAGCGGGTCCTACAATGAGCAGTTCTTC
cdr3_aa: CSVTWTSGSYNEQFF

j_call: TRBJ2-5
v_call: TRBV4-1
clone_size: once
d_call: .
cdr3_nt: TGCGCCAGCAGCCGCGGACAGTTTCTAGAGACCCAGTACTTC
cdr3_aa: CASSRGQFLETQYF